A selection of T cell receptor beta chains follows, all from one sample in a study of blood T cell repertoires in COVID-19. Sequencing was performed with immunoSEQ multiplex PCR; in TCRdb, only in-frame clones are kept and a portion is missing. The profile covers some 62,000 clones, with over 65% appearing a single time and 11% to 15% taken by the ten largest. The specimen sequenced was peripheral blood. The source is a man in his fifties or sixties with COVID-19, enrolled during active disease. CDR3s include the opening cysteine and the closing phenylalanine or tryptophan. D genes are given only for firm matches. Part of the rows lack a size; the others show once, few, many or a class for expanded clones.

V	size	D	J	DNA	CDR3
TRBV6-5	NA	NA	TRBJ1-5	TGTGCCAGCAAATATAGCAATCAGCCCCAGCATTTT	CASKYSNQPQHF
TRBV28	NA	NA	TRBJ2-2	TGTGCCAGCAGTTTACTGGAGGGTGGCACCGGGGAGCTGTTTTTT	CASSLLEGGTGELFF
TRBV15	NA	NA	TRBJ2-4	TGTGCCACCAGCAGAGCCCGGACAAAGCTTGAAAACATTCAGTACTTC	CATSRARTKLENIQYF
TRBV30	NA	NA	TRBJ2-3	TGTGCCTGGAGTAACGGGGTCACAGATACGCAGTATTTT	CAWSNGVTDTQYF
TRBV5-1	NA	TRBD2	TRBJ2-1	TGCGCCAGCAGCTACGGACTAAGCGGGGGCTACAATGAGCAGTTCTTC	CASSYGLSGGYNEQFF
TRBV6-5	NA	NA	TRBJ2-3	TGTGCCAGCAACCGGGACACAGATACGCAGTATTTT	CASNRDTDTQYF
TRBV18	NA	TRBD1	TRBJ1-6	TGTGCCAGCTCACCCGGACAGGATAATTCACCCCTCCACTTT	CASSPGQDNSPLHF
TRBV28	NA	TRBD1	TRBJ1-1	TGTGCCAGCAGTCAGAGGACAGGGTGGACTGAAGCTTTCTTT	CASSQRTGWTEAFF
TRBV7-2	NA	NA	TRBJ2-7	TGTGCCAGCAGCTTAACCCAGGTTAACTACGAGCAGTACTTC	CASSLTQVNYEQYF
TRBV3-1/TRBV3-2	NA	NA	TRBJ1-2	TGTGCCAGCAGCCAAGATGGGCAGGCGGGCTACACCTTC	CASSQDGQAGYTF
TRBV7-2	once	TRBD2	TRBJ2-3	TGTGCCATCCCCCTTGGGGCGGGAGGGGTCACAGATACGCAGTATTTT	CAIPLGAGGVTDTQYF
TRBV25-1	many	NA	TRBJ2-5	TGTGCCAGCAGTAAATGGAGGGGGGGAGAGACCCAGTACTTC	CASSKWRGGETQYF
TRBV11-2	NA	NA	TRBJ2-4	TGTGCCAGCAGCTTAGTAAGGGGCAGGGTAGAGAACATTCAGTACTTC	CASSLVRGRVENIQYF
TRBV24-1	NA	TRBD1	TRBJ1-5	TGTGCCACCAGTGGCGGGACAGGGGTTCAGCCCCAGCATTTT	CATSGGTGVQPQHF
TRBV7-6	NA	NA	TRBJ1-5	TGTGCCAGCAGCTTATGGGGGGAGGGCAATCAGCCCCAGCATTTT	CASSLWGEGNQPQHF
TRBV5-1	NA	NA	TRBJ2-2	TGCGCCAGCAGAGGGAGCCCGAACACCGGGGAGCTGTTTTTT	CASRGSPNTGELFF
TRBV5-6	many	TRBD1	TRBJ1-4	TGTGCCAGCAGCTTCTCGGCAGGGGGCTTTTGGACTAATGAAAAACTGTTTTTT	CASSFSAGGFWTNEKLFF
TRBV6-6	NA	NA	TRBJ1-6	TGTGCCAGCAGTCCTCTCACCGGAGGGGGGGGTTATTCACCCCTCCACTTT	CASSPLTGGGGYSPLHF
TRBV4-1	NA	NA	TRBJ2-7	TGCGCCAGCAGCCAAGATCCGCCAGCCTACGAGCAGTACTTC	CASSQDPPAYEQYF
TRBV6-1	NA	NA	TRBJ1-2	TGTGCCAGCAGTGAAACACAGGGCGGCTATGGCTACACCTTC	CASSETQGGYGYTF
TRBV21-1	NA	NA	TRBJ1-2	TGTGCCAGCAGCAAAGGGCAGGGGCTCTATGGCTACACCTTC	CASSKGQGLYGYTF
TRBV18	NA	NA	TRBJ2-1	TGTGCCAGCTCACCAACCCAGTACAATGAGCAGTTCTTC	CASSPTQYNEQFF
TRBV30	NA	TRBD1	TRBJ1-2	TGTGCCTGGAGGACAGGAGGGGGCAGCTACACCTTC	CAWRTGGGSYTF
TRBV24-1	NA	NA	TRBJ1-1	TGTGCCACCAGTGATTACAATTCTTGGGGCGGGACCTTCTTT	CATSDYNSWGGTFF
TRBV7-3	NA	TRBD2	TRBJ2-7	TGTGCCAGCAGCTTATCCGCCGGACTAGGTAGCGAGCAGTACTTC	CASSLSAGLGSEQYF
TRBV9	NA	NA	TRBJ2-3	TGTGCCAGCAGCGTATTCCCGGGTCCACGAGATACGCAGTATTTT	CASSVFPGPRDTQYF
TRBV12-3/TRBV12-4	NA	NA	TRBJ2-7	TGTGCCAGCAGCCCGGACTACTACGAGCAGTACTTC	CASSPDYYEQYF
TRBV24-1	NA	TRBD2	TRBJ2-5	TGTGCCACCAGTGACTCCGGACTAGCGGGGGTTCAAGAGACCCAGTACTTC	CATSDSGLAGVQETQYF
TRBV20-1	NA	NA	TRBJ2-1	TGCAGTGCTTCGGCTAGGCCTGAGCAGTTCTTC	CSASARPEQFF
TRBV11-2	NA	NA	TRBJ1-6	TGTGCCAGCAGCCTACGCGGGGGGCTGACCTATAATTCACCCCTCCACTTT	CASSLRGGLTYNSPLHF
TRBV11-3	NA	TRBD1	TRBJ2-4	TGTGCCAGCAGCCCGCGGACAGGGATGACAAACATTCAGTACTTC	CASSPRTGMTNIQYF
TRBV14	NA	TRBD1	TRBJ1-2	TGTGCCAGCAGCCGGACAGGAAATAACTATGGCTACACCTTC	CASSRTGNNYGYTF
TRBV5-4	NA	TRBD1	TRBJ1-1	TGTGCCAGCAGCTTCTCCCGGACAGGATTTGAAGCTTTCTTT	CASSFSRTGFEAFF
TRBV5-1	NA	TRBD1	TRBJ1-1	TGCGCCAGCAGCTTGGGACAGGGATCGAACACTGAAGCTTTCTTT	CASSLGQGSNTEAFF
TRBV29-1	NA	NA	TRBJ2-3	TGCAGCGTTGATGATTCAGCCCCGGGTGATACGCAGTATTTT	CSVDDSAPGDTQYF
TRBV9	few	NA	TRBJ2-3	TGTGCCAGCAAAGACGGTTCGGACACGGATACGCAGTATTTT	CASKDGSDTDTQYF
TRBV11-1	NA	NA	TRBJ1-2	TGTGCCAGCAGCGAATCAAGCGGATGGGGCTACACCTTC	CASSESSGWGYTF
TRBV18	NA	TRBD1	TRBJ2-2	TGTGCCAGCTCACCGTCCGTCCTAGGGACAGGGTCTACCGGGGAGCTGTTTTTT	CASSPSVLGTGSTGELFF
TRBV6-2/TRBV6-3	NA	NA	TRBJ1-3	TGTGCCAGCAGCCCGAACAGGGCTGGAAACACCATATATTTT	CASSPNRAGNTIYF
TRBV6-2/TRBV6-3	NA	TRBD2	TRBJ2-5	TGTGCCAGCAGTTACATACTTGGGACTAGCGGGAGTCGGGAGACCCAGTACTTC	CASSYILGTSGSRETQYF
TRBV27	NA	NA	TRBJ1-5	TGTGCCAGCAGTCCCCGCGGGGCTAGCAATCAGCCCCAGCATTTT	CASSPRGASNQPQHF
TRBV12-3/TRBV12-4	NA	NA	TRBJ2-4	TGTGCCAGCAGCTATCGTAGCCACATTCAGTACTTC	CASSYRSHIQYF
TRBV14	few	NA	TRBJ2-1	TGTGCCAGCAGCCAAGCCGCAGTCTATGAGCAGTTCTTC	CASSQAAVYEQFF
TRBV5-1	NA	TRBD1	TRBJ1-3	TGCGCCAGCAGCTCAGGACAGGGAGGAAACACCATATATTTT	CASSSGQGGNTIYF
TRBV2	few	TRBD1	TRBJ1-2	TGTGCCAGCAGTGAAAGGCAGGGGGCTAACTATGGCTACACCTTC	CASSERQGANYGYTF
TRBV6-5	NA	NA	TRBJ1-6	TGTGCCAGCAGTTACTCTGGGGGGCCCCTCCACTTT	CASSYSGGPLHF
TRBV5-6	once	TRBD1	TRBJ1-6	TGTGCCAGCAGCTTGGGACAGGGGCTGAATTCACCCCTCCACTTT	CASSLGQGLNSPLHF
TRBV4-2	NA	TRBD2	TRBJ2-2	TGTGCCAGCAGCGCTCGCTCTAGCGGGACTGACGGGGAGCTGTTTTTT	CASSARSSGTDGELFF
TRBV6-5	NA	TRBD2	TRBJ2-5	TGTGCCAGCAGACGGACTAGCGGGTTCCAAGAGACCCAGTACTTC	CASRRTSGFQETQYF
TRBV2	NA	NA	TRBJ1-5	TGTGCCAGCAGTGTTCAGGTTCAGCCCCAGCATTTT	CASSVQVQPQHF